These 23 T cell receptor beta chains originate from one sample sequenced in a study of blood T cell repertoires in COVID-19. Sequencing used immunoSEQ multiplex PCR; TCRdb keeps in-frame clones, though not all of them. The sample contains some 140,000 clones, around 79% of which appear only once. Specimen: peripheral blood. The receptors were gathered from a man aged 55 to 70 with acute or convalescent COVID-19.

DNA for the CDR3: TGTGCCAGCAGCGTAGGGCTAGCGGGAGCAGATACGCAGTATTTT. Protein: CASSVGLAGADTQYF. The chain has TRBV9 and TRBJ2-3; TRBD2 matches 10 bases. CDR3 length: 15 amino acids. The germline V gene has CDR1 SGDLS and CDR2 YYNGEE. V lost 0 bases, J lost 4 bases, and 2 bases stayed unmatched.

This clone turned up a few times. The chain links TRBV10-3 to TRBJ2-2; 8 nucleotides align to TRBD2. With V trimmed by 9 bases and J by 2 bases, 8 bases remained unmatched. This CDR3 has 15 residues. CDR1 is ENHRY, CDR2 SYGVKD, per germline. This CDR3 reads CAIRGGGTNTGELFF. The CDR3 DNA reads TGTGCCATTCGGGGGGGAGGAACTAACACCGGGGAGCTGTTTTTT.

The CDR3 reads CASSRIGSNYGYTF. The CDR3, as DNA: TGTGCCAGCAGCCGAATCGGGTCAAACTATGGCTACACCTTC. The rearrangement joins TRBV14 to TRBJ1-2; D remains unclear. The CDR3 spans 14 residues. The germline V and J ends were trimmed by 4 bases and 2 bases, with 11 bases remaining between them. CDR1 SGHDN and CDR2 FVKESK come from the germline V gene.

This clone is a singleton in its sample. The chain couples TRBV9 to TRBJ2-3, with 7 positions matching TRBD2. This CDR3 has 16 residues. Germline V CDR1 and CDR2: SGDLS, YYNGEE. The trim removed 0 bases at V and 2 bases at J, leaving 6 bases unmatched. The CDR3 bases are TGTGCCAGCAGCGTAGGTCTAGCGGCTATCACAGATACGCAGTATTTT. This encodes CASSVGLAAITDTQYF.

V is TRBV6-1 and J is TRBJ1-1, with 8 bases that match TRBD1. V gave up 2 bases and J gave up 5 bases; unmatched junction bases: 4. The germline gives CDR1 MNHNS, CDR2 SASEGT. CDR3 length: 14 amino acids. The CDR3 sequence: CASSEQGAGTEAFF. The DNA of the CDR3 is TGTGCCAGCAGTGAACAGGGGGCCGGGACTGAAGCTTTCTTT.

This clone has more than one count but fewer than ten. The chain links TRBV7-8 to TRBJ1-1, with D tentatively TRBD1 (5 bases). The V gene's germline CDR1 is SGHVS and CDR2 FQNEAQ. The V gene lost 2 bases and the J gene lost 4 bases, with 14 bases spanning the gap. The CDR3 contains 15 residues. The chain's CDR3 is CASSLSGTLITEAFF. The CDR3 DNA reads TGTGCCAGCAGCTTATCCGGGACTCTGATCACTGAAGCTTTCTTT. The variable domain in full, with the rest retrieved from reference TRBV7-8 and TRBJ1-1, is GAGVSQSPRYKVAKRGQDVALRCDPISGHVSLFWYQQALGQGPEFLTYFQNEAQLDKSGLPSDRFFAERPEGSVSTLKIQRTQQEDSAVYLCASSLSGTLITEAFFGQGTRLTVV.

The chain links TRBV7-2 to TRBJ2-2, with 9 bases fitting TRBD2. Germline CDR1 and CDR2: SGHTA and FQGNSA. The length of the CDR3 is 17 residues. V gave up 2 bases and J gave up 4 bases; unmatched junction bases: 8. CDR3 nucleotide sequence: TGTGCCAGCAGCTTACTAGCGGGGACCCTCACCACCGGGGAGCTGTTTTTT. Amino acids: CASSLLAGTLTTGELFF.

This sequence joins TRBV7-3 and TRBJ1-2, with 7 nucleotides matching TRBD1. CDR1 is SGHTA, CDR2 FQGTGA, per germline. Germline trimming cut 4 bases from V and 2 bases from J; bases unmatched to any gene: 7. This CDR3 has 15 amino acids. DNA of the CDR3: TGTGCCAGCAGCTCCCGGACAGGCTCCAACTATGGCTACACCTTC. As protein: CASSSRTGSNYGYTF.

The chain is built from TRBV5-4 and TRBJ2-2, with D possibly TRBD2 on 7 matching bases. V was pared by 2 bases and J by 0 bases, with 14 bases between. Germline assignment: CDR1 SGHNT and CDR2 YYREEE (reference sequence). CDR3 size: 17 residues. The CDR3 DNA reads TGTGCCAGCAGCTTTGGCCGGGGGGCTACGAACACCGGGGAGCTGTTTTTT. As protein: CASSFGRGATNTGELFF.

J is TRBJ2-7 and V is TRBV6-5; TRBD2 is a possible D gene (5 bases). There are 13 residues in the CDR3. The germline V gene encodes CDR1 MNHEY and CDR2 SVGAGI. Trimming took 4 bases from V and 5 from J, leaving 12 bases between them. CDR3 in DNA: TGTGCCAGCAGTTCCTGGACTTCCAACGAGCAGTACTTC. Amino acids: CASSSWTSNEQYF.

This chain links TRBV6-5 with TRBJ2-5, with 7 bases aligning to TRBD1. V shed 2 bases and J 2 bases; nucleotides not matched to a gene: 8. CDR1 and CDR2 from the germline V gene are MNHEY and SVGAGI. This CDR3 spans 16 amino acids. DNA for the CDR3: TGTGCCAGCAGTTACCTCGGCAGGGGGACACAAGAGACCCAGTACTTC. This sequence encodes CASSYLGRGTQETQYF.

This clone was detected only a few times. The rearrangement links TRBV6-1 to TRBJ1-3, with TRBD1 matching 7 bases. Trimming removed 6 bases from V and 0 bases from J; junction bases left unmatched: 5. The CDR3 is 15 residues long. The germline V gene encodes CDR1 MNHNS and CDR2 SASEGT. The CDR3 DNA reads TGTGCCAGCAGGCCCGGACAGGTCTCTGGAAACACCATATATTTT. Translated, it gives CASRPGQVSGNTIYF.

This clone was counted only a few times. The sample holds other DNA sequences that translate to the same CDR3. The rearrangement uses TRBV28 and TRBJ2-5; TRBD2 might be the D (5 bases). Trimming took off 8 bases at V and 2 bases at J, with 12 bases between the two ends. This CDR3 comprises 13 residues. CDR1 is MDHEN, CDR2 SYDVKM, per germline. The CDR3: CASRARVQETQYF. CDR3 DNA: TGTGCCAGCCGCGCGAGGGTACAAGAGACCCAGTACTTC.

The chain uses TRBV2 and TRBJ2-1; maybe TRBD1 (7 bases). Germline V gene sequence: CDR1 SNHLY, CDR2 FYNNEI. The V and J ends lost 7 bases and 6 bases respectively, with 19 bases between them. This CDR3 comprises 15 residues. For the CDR3, the DNA is TGTGCCAGCAAAAGCAGGGGGGATCCGGCCAATGAGCAGTTCTTC. Amino acid sequence: CASKSRGDPANEQFF.

In its sample, this clone was seen once. This sequence joins TRBV29-1 and TRBJ1-3; 12 bases map to TRBD1. The CDR3 spans 15 residues. Germline lookup yields CDR1 SQVTM and CDR2 ANQGSEA. V lost 8 bases, J lost 4 bases, and 9 bases stayed unmatched. CDR3 loop: CSFTGTGGIGNTIYF. In DNA, the CDR3 is TGCAGCTTTACCGGGACAGGGGGCATCGGAAACACCATATATTTT.

V gene TRBV7-2 combines with J gene TRBJ2-2; TRBD2 matches at 9 bases. V gave up 9 bases and J gave up 5 bases; unmatched junction bases: 7. Germline V lookup: CDR1 SGHTA, CDR2 FQGNSA. The CDR3 loop spans 14 amino acids. This CDR3 is CARATSGSTGELFF. DNA for the CDR3: TGTGCCAGGGCGACTAGCGGAAGTACCGGGGAGCTGTTTTTT.

This clone appeared once. The rearrangement joins TRBV11-3 to TRBJ1-1; TRBD1 is a possible D gene (5 bases). Trimming took 3 bases from V and 10 from J, leaving 15 bases between them. The CDR3 runs to 13 residues. Germline CDR1 and CDR2: SGHNT and YENEEA. The CDR3 protein is CASSFDSDDTAFF. CDR3 DNA: TGTGCCAGCAGCTTCGACAGCGATGACACAGCTTTCTTT.

In DNA, the CDR3 is TGTGCCAGCAGCCGATCAGGGGGCGGAATGAACACTGAAGCTTTCTTT. Encoded protein: CASSRSGGGMNTEAFF. The J gene is TRBJ1-1, the V gene TRBV2, with 8 bases aligning to TRBD1. Trimming took 6 bases from V and 0 from J; bases not matched to a gene: 9. The CDR3 runs 16 residues. Germline V CDR1 and CDR2: SNHLY, FYNNEI.

The rearrangement joins TRBV27 to TRBJ2-7; D perhaps matches TRBD2 (5 bases). Trimming removed 6 bases from V and 2 bases from J, with 17 bases in between. The CDR3 has 15 amino acids. Per the germline V gene, CDR1 is MNHEY and CDR2 is SMNVEV (reference sequence). The CDR3 DNA is TGTGCCAGCAGCCGAACCACGGGGTCGACCTACGAGCAGTACTTC. Its protein is CASSRTTGSTYEQYF.

The chain links TRBV18 to TRBJ1-1; D unclear. The CDR3 sequence is 15 residues long. Deletions cut 2 bases from V and 0 bases from J, with 10 bases between. Germline values: CDR1 KGHSH, CDR2 LQKENI. CDR3 in amino acids: CASSPFPDMNTEAFF. CDR3 bases: TGTGCCAGCTCACCATTTCCAGACATGAACACTGAAGCTTTCTTT.

This chain links TRBV2 with TRBJ2-7; D might be TRBD2 (5 bases). The germline V and J ends were trimmed by 1 base and 3 bases, with 10 bases remaining between them. Germline CDR1 and CDR2: SNHLY and FYNNEI. The length of the CDR3 is 14 residues. The CDR3 DNA sequence: TGTGCCAGCAGTGAAGGGTACGGGAACTACGAGCAGTACTTC. Amino acids: CASSEGYGNYEQYF.

J is TRBJ1-6 and V is TRBV5-4; 7 nucleotides align to TRBD1. Germline CDR1 is SGHNT and CDR2 is YYREEE (reference sequence). J lost 10 bases, V lost 1 base, and 11 bases had no gene match. This CDR3 region has 16 residues. The CDR3: CASSLFKGAFRSPLHF. CDR3 DNA sequence: TGTGCCAGCAGCTTGTTTAAGGGGGCGTTCAGGTCACCCCTCCACTTT.

The rearrangement joins TRBV4-2 to TRBJ1-5; 7 nucleotides agree with TRBD1. The CDR3 has 16 residues. The V gene end was trimmed by 1 base and the J gene end by 2 bases; junction bases not matched to a gene: 5. CDR1 is LGHNA, CDR2 YNFKEQ, per germline. CDR3 coding DNA: TGTGCCAGCAGCCAAGTGGCCAGGGGGGGCAATCAGCCCCAGCATTTT. It translates to CASSQVARGGNQPQHF.